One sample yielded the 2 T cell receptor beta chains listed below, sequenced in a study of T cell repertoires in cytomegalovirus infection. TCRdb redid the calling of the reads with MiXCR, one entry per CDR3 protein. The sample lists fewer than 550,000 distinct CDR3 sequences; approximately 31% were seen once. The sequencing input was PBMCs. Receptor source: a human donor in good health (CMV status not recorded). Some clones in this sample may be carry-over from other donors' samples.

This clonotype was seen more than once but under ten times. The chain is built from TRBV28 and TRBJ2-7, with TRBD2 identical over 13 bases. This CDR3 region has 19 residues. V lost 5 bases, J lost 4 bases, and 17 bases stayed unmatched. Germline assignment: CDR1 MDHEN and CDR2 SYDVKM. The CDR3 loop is CASSTLPTSGGPVGYEQYF. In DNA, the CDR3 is TGTGCCAGCAGTACCCTACCGACTAGCGGGGGGCCAGTGGGTTACGAGCAGTACTTC.

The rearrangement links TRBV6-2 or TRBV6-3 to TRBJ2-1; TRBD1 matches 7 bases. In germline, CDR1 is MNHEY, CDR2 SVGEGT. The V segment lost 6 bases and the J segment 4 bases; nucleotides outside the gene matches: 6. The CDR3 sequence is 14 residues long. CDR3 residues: CASRLRDSYNEQFF. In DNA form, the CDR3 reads TGTGCCAGCAGGTTACGGGACAGTTACAATGAGCAGTTCTTC.